These 10 T cell receptor beta chains were sequenced from one sample in a study of cytomegalovirus exposure and HLA in healthy donors. The primer mix had 60 Vbeta and 13 Jbeta primers. TCRdb keeps only in-frame clones here, not all; method: immunoSEQ multiplex PCR. The data show fewer than 350,000 clones, roughly 90% seen once. The sample comprised PBMCs. These receptor sequences come from a woman younger than 35 in good health and CMV-seronegative.

About this clone itself: Other DNA sequences of this sample code for an identical CDR3. The V and J genes are TRBV27 and TRBJ1-6; the D gene is possibly TRBD1 (6 bases). Trimming removed 2 bases at V and 6 bases at J, with 23 bases between. The CDR3 runs 19 residues. Germline V lookup: CDR1 MNHEY, CDR2 SMNVEV (reference sequence). For the CDR3, the DNA is TGTGCCAGCAGTTTAAGGATATTTGTGACAGGACCCTCTAATTCACCCCTCCACTTT. Translating it yields CASSLRIFVTGPSNSPLHF.

This sequence joins TRBV5-1 and TRBJ2-1, with TRBD1 matching over 9 bases. This CDR3 is built from 19 residues. CDR1 and CDR2 (germline): SGHRS, YFSETQ. The ends lost 2 bases at V and 2 bases at J; junction bases unmatched: 14. DNA of the CDR3: TGCGCCAGCAGCTTCGGACAGGGGCTTTACTCTCGTACCTACAATGAGCAGTTCTTC. It is translated as CASSFGQGLYSRTYNEQFF.

This chain joins TRBV5-1 and TRBJ2-5; 10 bases match TRBD2. With V trimmed by 8 bases and J by 0 bases, 4 bases remained unmatched. The CDR3 is made up of 14 amino acids. Per the germline V gene, CDR1 is SGHRS and CDR2 is YFSETQ. The CDR3 bases are TGCGCCAGTATGACTAGCGGGTACCAAGAGACCCAGTACTTC. It specifies CASMTSGYQETQYF.

CDR3 coding DNA: TGTGCCAGCAGCCCGCAGGGACAGGGGAACACTGAAGCTTTCTTT. Translating gives CASSPQGQGNTEAFF. This chain uses TRBV7-9 with TRBJ1-1; 9 nucleotides agree with TRBD1. V lost 5 bases to trimming and J lost 1 base; unmatched junction nucleotides: 5. CDR1 and CDR2 (germline): SEHNR, FQNEAQ (reference sequence). The CDR3 is 15 residues long.

There are a few counts of this clone. The rearrangement uses TRBV6-4 and TRBJ1-1, with no clear D. There are 14 residues in the CDR3. Trimming removed 4 bases at V and 1 base at J, with 10 bases between. Per germline, CDR1 MRHNA and CDR2 SNTAGT. CDR3 sequence reads: CASSVSGSNTEAFF. CDR3 in DNA: TGTGCCAGCAGTGTTTCGGGGTCGAACACTGAAGCTTTCTTT.

The chain joins TRBV27 to TRBJ2-1, with D perhaps matching TRBD2 (5 bases). Trimming removed 7 bases from V and 2 bases from J, with 9 bases in between. The CDR3 loop spans 13 amino acids. CDR1 and CDR2 from the germline V gene are MNHEY and SMNVEV (reference sequence). For the CDR3, the DNA is TGTGCCAGCACCTTCGGGACCTACAATGAGCAGTTCTTC. Translating gives CASTFGTYNEQFF.

V usage is TRBV7-9 and J usage is TRBJ2-1; no reliable D call. Germline V gene data show CDR1 as SEHNR and CDR2 as FQNEAQ (reference sequence). V gave up 5 bases and J gave up 2 bases, with 19 bases separating them. The CDR3 loop spans 17 amino acids. DNA for the CDR3: TGTGCCAGCAGCCCGCCCCCCCGACACGCGCCCTACAATGAGCAGTTCTTC. This sequence encodes CASSPPPRHAPYNEQFF. The whole variable domain, remainder taken from reference TRBV7-9 and TRBJ2-1, is DTGVSQNPRHKITKRGQNVTFRCDPISEHNRLYWYRQTLGQGPEFLTYFQNEAQLEKSRLLSDRFSAERPKGSFSTLEIQRTEQGDSAMYLCASSPPPRHAPYNEQFFGPGTRLTVL.

The chain uses TRBV2 and TRBJ2-1, with D perhaps matching TRBD2 (5 bases). Germline V gene lookup returns CDR1 SNHLY and CDR2 FYNNEI. There are 13 residues in the CDR3. V lost 4 bases and J 4 bases, leaving 8 bases between the germline ends. CDR3 loop: CASSGRGYNEQFF. CDR3 DNA: TGTGCCAGCAGTGGGAGAGGGTACAATGAGCAGTTCTTC.

The chain joins TRBV27 to TRBJ1-1; D remains unclear. The germline CDR1 and CDR2 sequences are MNHEY and SMNVEV (reference sequence). The germline V and J ends were trimmed by 5 bases and 1 base, with 11 bases remaining between them. CDR3 length equals 14 residues. The CDR3 loop reads CASSPAGKNTEAFF. CDR3 nucleotide sequence: TGTGCCAGCAGTCCCGCGGGGAAGAACACTGAAGCTTTCTTT.

The gene calls are TRBV4-2 and TRBJ1-2; tentatively, D is TRBD1 (5 bases). Trimming removed 1 base at V and 4 bases at J, with 16 bases between. Germline V gene data show CDR1 as LGHNA and CDR2 as YNFKEQ. The CDR3 contains 16 residues. CDR3 sequence: CASSQGGGEGLYGYTF. The CDR3 DNA reads as TGTGCCAGCAGCCAAGGTGGGGGGGAGGGACTCTATGGCTACACCTTC.